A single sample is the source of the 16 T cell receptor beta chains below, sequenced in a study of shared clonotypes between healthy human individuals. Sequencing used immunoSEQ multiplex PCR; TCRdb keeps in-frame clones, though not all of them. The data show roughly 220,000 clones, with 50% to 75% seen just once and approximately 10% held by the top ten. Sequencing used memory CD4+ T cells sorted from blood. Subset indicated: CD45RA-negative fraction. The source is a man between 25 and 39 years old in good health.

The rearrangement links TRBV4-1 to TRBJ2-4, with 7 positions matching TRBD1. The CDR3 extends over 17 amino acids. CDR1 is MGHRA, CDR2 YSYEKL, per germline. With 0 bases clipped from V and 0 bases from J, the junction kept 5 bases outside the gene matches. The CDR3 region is CASSQDEGALAKNIQYF. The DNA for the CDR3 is TGCGCCAGCAGCCAAGATGAGGGGGCACTAGCCAAAAACATTCAGTACTTC.

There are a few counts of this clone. The CDR3 loop reads CASSLSRNFYNEQFF. DNA of the CDR3: TGTGCCAGCTCACTGTCGCGCAACTTCTACAATGAGCAGTTCTTC. The chain uses TRBV18 and TRBJ2-1; D gene ambiguous. The CDR3 spans 15 residues. Trimming cost V 4 bases and J 3 bases, with 13 bases left between them. Germline CDR1 and CDR2: KGHSH and LQKENI.

CDR3 DNA sequence: TGTGCCAGTAGTATAGATCAAGGTGGTTCGTATCGCGACACCGGGGAGCTGTTTTTT. Residues: CASSIDQGGSYRDTGELFF. The chain links TRBV19 to TRBJ2-2; D is undetermined. The CDR3 is made up of 19 amino acids. V shed 0 bases and J shed 3 bases, with 20 bases lying between them. The germline V gene encodes CDR1 LNHDA and CDR2 SQIVND (reference sequence).

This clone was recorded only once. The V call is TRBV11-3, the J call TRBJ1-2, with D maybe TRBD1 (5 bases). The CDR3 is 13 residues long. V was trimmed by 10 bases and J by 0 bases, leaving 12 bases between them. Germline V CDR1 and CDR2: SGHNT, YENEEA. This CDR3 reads CATICRANYGYTF. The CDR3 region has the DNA TGTGCCACCATCTGCAGGGCTAACTATGGCTACACCTTC.

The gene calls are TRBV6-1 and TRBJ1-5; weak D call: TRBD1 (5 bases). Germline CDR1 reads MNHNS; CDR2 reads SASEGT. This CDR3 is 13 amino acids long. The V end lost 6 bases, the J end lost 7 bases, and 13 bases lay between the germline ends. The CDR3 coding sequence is TGTGCCAGCAGCCATTCAGGGTTGCAGCCCCAGCATTTT. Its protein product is CASSHSGLQPQHF.

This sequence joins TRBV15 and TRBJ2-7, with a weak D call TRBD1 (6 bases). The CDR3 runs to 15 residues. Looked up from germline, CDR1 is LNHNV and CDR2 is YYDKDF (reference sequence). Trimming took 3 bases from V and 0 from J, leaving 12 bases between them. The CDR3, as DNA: TGTGCCACCAGCAGCCGGGACACCTACTCCTACGAGCAGTACTTC. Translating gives CATSSRDTYSYEQYF.

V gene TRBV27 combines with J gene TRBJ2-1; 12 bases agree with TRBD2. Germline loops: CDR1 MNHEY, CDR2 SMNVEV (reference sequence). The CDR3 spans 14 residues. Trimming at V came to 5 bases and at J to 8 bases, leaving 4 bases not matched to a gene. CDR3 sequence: CASSRLAGEDEQFF. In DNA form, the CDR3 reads TGTGCCAGCAGTAGACTAGCGGGAGAGGATGAGCAGTTCTTC.

The CDR3 nucleotides are TGTGCCAGCACCACCGACCCCGCCTCGAACACTGAAGCTTTCTTT. Amino acids: CASTTDPASNTEAFF. The rearrangement joins TRBV5-4 to TRBJ1-1; no clear D gene. Between the trimmed V and J ends, which lost 6 bases and 1 base, there was a span of 16 bases. CDR3 length: 15 residues. Germline assignment: CDR1 SGHNT and CDR2 YYREEE (reference sequence).

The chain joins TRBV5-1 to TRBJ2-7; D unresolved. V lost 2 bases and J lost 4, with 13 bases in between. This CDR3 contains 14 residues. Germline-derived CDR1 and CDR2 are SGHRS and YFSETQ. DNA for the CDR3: TGCGCCAGCAGCTTCCGTCCAAGAACGTACGAGCAGTACTTC. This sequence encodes CASSFRPRTYEQYF.

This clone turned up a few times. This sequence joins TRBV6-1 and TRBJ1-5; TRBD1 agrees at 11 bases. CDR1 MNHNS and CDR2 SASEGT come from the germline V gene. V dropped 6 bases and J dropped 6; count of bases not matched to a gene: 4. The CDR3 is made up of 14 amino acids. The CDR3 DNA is TGTGCCAGCAGACTCGGGACAGGGGGTCAGCCCCAGCATTTT. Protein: CASRLGTGGQPQHF.

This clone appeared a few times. CDR3 DNA sequence: TGCAGCGGCGGACAGGGGACTGAGCAGTTCTTC. Its protein product is CSGGQGTEQFF. The chain links TRBV29-1 to TRBJ2-1; 9 nucleotides line up with TRBD1. This CDR3 has 11 amino acids. In germline, CDR1 is SQVTM, CDR2 ANQGSEA. V gave up 7 bases and J gave up 9 bases; unmatched junction bases: 4.

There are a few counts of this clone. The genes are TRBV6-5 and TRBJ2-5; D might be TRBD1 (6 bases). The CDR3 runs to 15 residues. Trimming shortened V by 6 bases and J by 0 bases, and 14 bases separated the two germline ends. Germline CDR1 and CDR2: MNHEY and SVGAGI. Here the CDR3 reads CASRYRRTDQETQYF. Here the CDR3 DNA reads TGTGCCAGCAGATACAGGAGGACAGACCAAGAGACCCAGTACTTC.

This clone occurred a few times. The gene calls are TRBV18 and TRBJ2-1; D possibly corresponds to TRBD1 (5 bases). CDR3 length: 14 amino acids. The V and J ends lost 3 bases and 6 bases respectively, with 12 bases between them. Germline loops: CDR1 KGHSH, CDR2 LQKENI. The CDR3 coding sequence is TGTGCCAGCTCACCCCAGGGTCCGTTCAATGAGCAGTTCTTC. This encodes CASSPQGPFNEQFF. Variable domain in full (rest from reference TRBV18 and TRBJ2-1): NAGVMQNPRHLVRRRGQEARLRCSPMKGHSHVYWYRQLPEEGLKFMVYLQKENIIDESGMPKERFSAEFPKEGPSILRIQQVVRGDSAAYFCASSPQGPFNEQFFGPGTRLTVL.

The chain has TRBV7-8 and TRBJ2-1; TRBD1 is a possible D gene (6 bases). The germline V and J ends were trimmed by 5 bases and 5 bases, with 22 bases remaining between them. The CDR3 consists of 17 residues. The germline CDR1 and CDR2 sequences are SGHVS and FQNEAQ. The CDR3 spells CASSLGQILGPDNEQFF. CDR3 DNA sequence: TGTGCCAGCAGCCTGGGACAAATTTTAGGGCCGGACAATGAGCAGTTCTTC.

CDR3 in amino acids: CASSPRGREGIQYF. The CDR3 DNA reads as TGTGCCAGCAGCCCAAGGGGTAGGGAGGGCATTCAGTACTTC. The chain has TRBV5-8 and TRBJ2-4; 7 bases are shared with TRBD2. Looked up from germline, CDR1 is SGHTS and CDR2 is YDEGEE. The V and J ends lost 4 bases and 9 bases, in that order; junction bases with no gene match: 10. The CDR3 totals 14 residues.

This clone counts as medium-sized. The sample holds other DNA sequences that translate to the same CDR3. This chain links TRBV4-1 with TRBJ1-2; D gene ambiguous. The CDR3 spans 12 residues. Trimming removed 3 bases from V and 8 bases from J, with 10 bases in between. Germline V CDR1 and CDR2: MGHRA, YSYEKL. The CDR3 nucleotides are TGCGCCAGCAGCCAGGGTAGGGCCGGCTACACCTTC. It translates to CASSQGRAGYTF.